These 10 T cell receptor beta chains share one sample of origin, sequenced in a study of somatic mutations in cytotoxic T cells in rheumatoid arthritis. Clones were sequenced by immunoSEQ multiplex PCR, and TCRdb holds only the in-frame ones, with some missing. The sample holds 2,500 to 3,500 clones; around four fifths are singletons and the top ten take approximately 15%. Source material: CD8+ T cells sorted from blood. The receptors originated from a woman in her 50s with rheumatoid arthritis.

The V gene is TRBV28, the J gene TRBJ2-3; 9 bases match TRBD1. CDR1 and CDR2 (germline): MDHEN, SYDVKM. The CDR3 extends over 19 amino acids. The trim removed 3 bases at V and 1 base at J, leaving 14 bases unmatched. The CDR3 is CASSLTGGSGIVGTDTQYF. CDR3 sequence (DNA): TGTGCCAGCAGTTTGACAGGGGGGAGCGGGATTGTTGGCACAGATACGCAGTATTTT.

The V gene is TRBV21-1, the J gene TRBJ2-7; the D segment call TRBD1 is taken from the table without a DNA check. TRBV21-1 represents a pseudogene. The CDR3 consists of 15 residues. In DNA form, the CDR3 reads TGTGCCAGCAGCAAAGAACACCGAATCTCCTACGAGCAGTACTTC. It specifies CASSKEHRISYEQYF.

Here the CDR3 reads CASSYTGNEQFF. The CDR3 nucleotides read TGTGCCAGCAGTTACACGGGTAATGAGCAGTTCTTC. The chain uses TRBV6-6 and TRBJ2-1; the D is unclear. Between the trimmed V and J ends, which lost 2 bases and 7 bases, there was a span of 6 bases. The CDR3 covers 12 residues. The germline gives CDR1 MNHNY, CDR2 SVGAGI (reference sequence).

The V and J genes are TRBV4-1 and TRBJ2-7, with TRBD2 identical over 7 bases. The CDR3 extends over 16 amino acids. J lost 2 bases, V lost 1 base, and 8 bases had no gene match. CDR1 and CDR2 from the germline V gene are MGHRA and YSYEKL. CDR3 region: CASSQGGHSGTYEQYF. The CDR3 region has the DNA TGCGCCAGCAGCCAAGGGGGCCACAGCGGGACCTACGAGCAGTACTTC.

The chain recombines TRBV29-1 with TRBJ2-1, with 8 positions matching TRBD1. Germline V gene sequence: CDR1 SQVTM, CDR2 ANQGSEA. V lost 4 bases and J lost 7; bases outside the gene matches: 15. There are 16 residues in the CDR3. This chain's CDR3 is CSVVSEDRVVWNEQFF. CDR3 coding DNA: TGCAGCGTTGTGAGTGAGGACAGGGTTGTCTGGAATGAGCAGTTCTTC.

The CDR3 bases are TGTGCCAGCAGCTTAGAGTCAGGTTATGAGCAGTTCTTC. Residues: CASSLESGYEQFF. The V call is TRBV7-8, the J call TRBJ2-1, with unresolved D. V was cut by 1 base and J by 8 bases, with 9 bases left in between. Germline loops: CDR1 SGHVS, CDR2 FQNEAQ. The CDR3 is 13 amino acids.

Concerning this clone itself: Given the absence of the conserved phenylalanine or tryptophan at the CDR3 end, a read error is likely. V is TRBV7-9 and J is TRBJ1-2; possibly TRBD1 for D (5 bases). Trimming removed 3 bases at V and 0 bases at J, with 11 bases between. The CDR3 consists of 15 residues. Per germline, CDR1 SEHNR and CDR2 FQNEAQ (reference sequence). The DNA of the CDR3 is TGTGCCAGCAGCTTTGACAGCGTCGCTAACTATGGCTACACCCTC. Amino acids: CASSFDSVANYGYTL.

The chain employs TRBV5-1 and TRBJ2-1; the match to TRBD2 covers 11 bases. The CDR3 is 17 residues long. Germline CDR1 reads SGHRS; CDR2 reads YFSETQ. After removal of 4 bases from V and 7 bases from J, the junction contained 13 bases not matched to a gene. The CDR3 spells CASSPKTSGTPLNEQFF. The CDR3 region has the DNA TGCGCCAGCAGCCCGAAGACTAGCGGGACCCCTCTAAATGAGCAGTTCTTC.

The genes are TRBV5-5 and TRBJ1-2; 9 nucleotides line up with TRBD1. CDR1 and CDR2 (germline): SGHKS, YYEKEE (reference sequence). This CDR3 is 14 amino acids long. The V gene end was trimmed by 0 bases and the J gene end by 8 bases; junction bases not matched to a gene: 5. The CDR3 region is CASSLVGQGFGYTF. The CDR3 DNA reads as TGTGCCAGCAGCTTGGTGGGACAGGGTTTCGGCTACACCTTC.

This chain's CDR3 is CASSPEGGDQETQYF. DNA of the CDR3: TGTGCCAGCAGCCCAGAGGGAGGGGACCAAGAGACCCAGTACTTC. The chain uses TRBV11-1 and TRBJ2-5; 7 bases line up with TRBD2. CDR1 is SGHAT, CDR2 FQDESV, per germline (reference sequence). The CDR3 contains 15 residues. After removal of 5 bases from V and 0 bases from J, the junction contained 6 bases not matched to a gene.